These T cell receptor beta chains were read from a single sample in a study of PD-1 blockade in classical Hodgkin lymphoma. The assay was immunoSEQ multiplex PCR, and TCRdb's table has in-frame clones only and misses some. The table includes 70,000 or so clones, 71% detected once. Sequences were derived from peripheral blood mononuclear cells (PBMCs), sampled before the second cycle of nivolumab. These receptors came from a human donor with classical Hodgkin lymphoma. Each CDR3 is given with its conserved first and last residue. Fields, in order: V gene, D gene, J gene, clone size, CDR3 protein, CDR3 DNA. The D gene is left open where the match is weak. Only some rows state a clone size, as once, few, many or a class for expanded clones.

v_call: TRBV27; d_call: TRBD2; j_call: TRBJ2-2; clone_size: -; cdr3_aa: CASSLYAGVFVGTGELFF; cdr3_nt: TGTGCCAGCAGTTTATACGCGGGAGTTTTTGTCGGGACCGGGGAGCTGTTTTTT
v_call: TRBV2; d_call: -; j_call: TRBJ1-1; clone_size: once; cdr3_aa: CASSKTHGKGLNTEAFF; cdr3_nt: TGTGCCAGCAGCAAAACCCATGGGAAGGGGTTGAACACTGAAGCTTTCTTT
v_call: TRBV6-1; d_call: TRBD1; j_call: TRBJ2-4; clone_size: -; cdr3_aa: CASSDRDRAWGNIQYF; cdr3_nt: TGTGCCAGCAGTGACCGGGACAGGGCGTGGGGAAACATTCAGTACTTC
v_call: TRBV19; d_call: -; j_call: TRBJ1-1; clone_size: few; cdr3_aa: CASSMIVTDQAFF; cdr3_nt: TGTGCCAGTAGTATGATTGTTACAGATCAAGCTTTCTTT
v_call: TRBV5-1; d_call: TRBD2; j_call: TRBJ2-2; clone_size: -; cdr3_aa: CASSPGTSGSFTGELFF; cdr3_nt: TGCGCCAGCAGCCCCGGGACTAGCGGGAGTTTCACCGGGGAGCTGTTTTTT
v_call: TRBV9; d_call: TRBD1; j_call: TRBJ2-5; clone_size: -; cdr3_aa: CASSPHTGTGWKETQYF; cdr3_nt: TGTGCCAGCAGCCCTCATACCGGGACAGGGTGGAAAGAGACCCAGTACTTC
v_call: TRBV19; d_call: TRBD1; j_call: TRBJ2-7; clone_size: few; cdr3_aa: CASRAGTGGSYEQYF; cdr3_nt: TGTGCCAGTAGAGCCGGGACAGGGGGCTCCTACGAGCAGTACTTC
v_call: TRBV2; d_call: -; j_call: TRBJ1-2; clone_size: -; cdr3_aa: CASSDTRSNYGYTF; cdr3_nt: TGTGCCAGCAGTGACACAAGGAGTAACTATGGCTACACCTTC
v_call: TRBV7-9; d_call: -; j_call: TRBJ2-5; clone_size: few; cdr3_aa: CASSLSLAGWGETQYF; cdr3_nt: TGTGCCAGCAGCTTGTCCTTGGCAGGGTGGGGAGAGACCCAGTACTTC
v_call: TRBV5-6; d_call: -; j_call: TRBJ2-7; clone_size: -; cdr3_aa: CASSLEVSSYEQYF; cdr3_nt: TGTGCCAGCAGCTTGGAGGTTAGCTCCTACGAGCAGTACTTC
v_call: TRBV6-1; d_call: -; j_call: TRBJ1-5; clone_size: -; cdr3_aa: CASSSSGNQPQHF; cdr3_nt: TGTGCCAGCAGTTCGTCAGGCAATCAGCCCCAGCATTTT
v_call: TRBV2; d_call: -; j_call: TRBJ2-2; clone_size: -; cdr3_aa: CASTLTGREYTGELFF; cdr3_nt: TGTGCCAGCACCCTCACGGGCCGCGAATACACCGGGGAGCTGTTTTTT
v_call: TRBV21-1; d_call: -; j_call: TRBJ1-1; clone_size: -; cdr3_aa: CASSKPEAFF; cdr3_nt: TGTGCCAGCAGCAAGCCTGAAGCTTTCTTT
v_call: TRBV28; d_call: TRBD2; j_call: TRBJ2-1; clone_size: -; cdr3_aa: CASSLAGGPLNEQFF; cdr3_nt: TGTGCCAGCAGTTTGGCGGGAGGGCCTTTGAATGAGCAGTTCTTC
v_call: TRBV19; d_call: -; j_call: TRBJ1-1; clone_size: -; cdr3_aa: CASSIEGLPLNTEAFF; cdr3_nt: TGTGCCAGTAGTATAGAAGGACTTCCTTTGAACACTGAAGCTTTCTTT
v_call: TRBV19; d_call: -; j_call: TRBJ1-1; clone_size: -; cdr3_aa: CASSTGGGGAFF; cdr3_nt: TGTGCCAGTAGCACAGGTGGAGGGGGAGCTTTCTTT
v_call: TRBV28; d_call: TRBD1; j_call: TRBJ2-7; clone_size: -; cdr3_aa: CASSFRDRGGEQYF; cdr3_nt: TGTGCCAGCAGTTTCCGGGACAGGGGTGGGGAGCAGTACTTC
v_call: TRBV18; d_call: -; j_call: TRBJ2-6; clone_size: -; cdr3_aa: CASSPTASSGANVLTF; cdr3_nt: TGTGCCAGCTCACCAACGGCCAGCTCTGGGGCCAACGTCCTGACTTTC
v_call: TRBV5-1; d_call: -; j_call: TRBJ2-5; clone_size: -; cdr3_aa: CASSFGPGANQETQYF; cdr3_nt: TGCGCCAGCAGCTTTGGTCCGGGAGCCAACCAAGAGACCCAGTACTTC
v_call: TRBV4-2; d_call: TRBD2; j_call: TRBJ2-1; clone_size: -; cdr3_aa: CASSQELAGGSYNEQFF; cdr3_nt: TGTGCCAGCAGCCAAGAGCTAGCGGGAGGGTCCTACAATGAGCAGTTCTTC
v_call: TRBV9; d_call: -; j_call: TRBJ1-2; clone_size: -; cdr3_aa: CASSVGGLYGYTF; cdr3_nt: TGTGCCAGCAGCGTAGGAGGTTTATATGGCTACACCTTC
v_call: TRBV7-3; d_call: -; j_call: TRBJ2-1; clone_size: once; cdr3_aa: CASSLTGAYNEQLF; cdr3_nt: TGTGCCAGCAGCTTGACCGGGGCCTACAATGAGCAGCTCTTC
v_call: TRBV7-6; d_call: -; j_call: TRBJ2-2; clone_size: -; cdr3_aa: CASSKWDRTGELFF; cdr3_nt: TGTGCCAGCAGCAAGTGGGACCGTACCGGGGAGCTGTTTTTT
v_call: TRBV12-5; d_call: TRBD1; j_call: TRBJ1-4; clone_size: -; cdr3_aa: CASGLGQTTGGYEKLFF; cdr3_nt: TGTGCTAGTGGTTTGGGCCAGACAACAGGGGGCTATGAAAAACTGTTTTTT
v_call: TRBV9; d_call: TRBD2; j_call: TRBJ2-1; clone_size: -; cdr3_aa: CASSVGLAGIEANEQFF; cdr3_nt: TGTGCCAGCAGCGTAGGCCTAGCGGGAATCGAGGCGAATGAGCAGTTCTTC
v_call: TRBV6-5; d_call: -; j_call: TRBJ1-5; clone_size: -; cdr3_aa: CASSYSESQPQHF; cdr3_nt: TGTGCCAGCAGTTACTCCGAAAGTCAGCCCCAGCATTTT
v_call: TRBV6-1; d_call: -; j_call: TRBJ1-2; clone_size: -; cdr3_aa: CASSEERSNYGYTF; cdr3_nt: TGTGCCAGCAGTGAAGAAAGGTCTAACTATGGCTACACCTTC
v_call: TRBV29-1; d_call: TRBD1; j_call: TRBJ2-5; clone_size: few; cdr3_aa: CSVEGTGDQETQYF; cdr3_nt: TGCAGCGTTGAAGGGACAGGGGACCAAGAGACCCAGTACTTC
v_call: TRBV5-1; d_call: -; j_call: TRBJ2-6; clone_size: few; cdr3_aa: CASSLPGIPNVLTF; cdr3_nt: TGCGCCAGCAGCTTACCAGGAATTCCCAACGTCCTGACTTTC
v_call: TRBV21-1; d_call: -; j_call: TRBJ2-7; clone_size: few; cdr3_aa: CASSDPGPGPYSYEQYF; cdr3_nt: TGTGCCAGCAGCGATCCGGGGCCAGGCCCCTACTCCTACGAGCAGTACTTC
v_call: TRBV5-1; d_call: -; j_call: TRBJ2-5; clone_size: -; cdr3_aa: CASSSGGGAYQETQYF; cdr3_nt: TGCGCCAGCAGCTCGGGGGGCGGGGCGTACCAAGAGACCCAGTACTTC
v_call: TRBV4-1; d_call: TRBD1; j_call: TRBJ1-1; clone_size: -; cdr3_aa: CASSQDRRQGRAEAFF; cdr3_nt: TGCGCCAGCAGCCAAGATCGAAGACAGGGGAGAGCTGAAGCTTTCTTT
v_call: TRBV30; d_call: -; j_call: TRBJ1-1; clone_size: -; cdr3_aa: CAWSVHQNTEAFF; cdr3_nt: TGTGCCTGGAGTGTCCATCAGAACACTGAAGCTTTCTTT
v_call: TRBV18; d_call: TRBD2; j_call: TRBJ2-5; clone_size: -; cdr3_aa: CASSPSIAGGAQETQYF; cdr3_nt: TGTGCCAGCTCACCTTCCATAGCGGGAGGGGCCCAAGAGACCCAGTACTTC
v_call: TRBV27; d_call: -; j_call: TRBJ2-3; clone_size: -; cdr3_aa: CASSRSTFTSTDTQYF; cdr3_nt: TGTGCCAGCAGCCGGAGCACCTTCACTAGCACAGATACGCAGTATTTT
v_call: TRBV28; d_call: -; j_call: TRBJ1-3; clone_size: -; cdr3_aa: CASSLERAGGNTIYF; cdr3_nt: TGTGCCAGCAGTTTAGAACGGGCGGGCGGAAACACCATATATTTT
v_call: TRBV11-3; d_call: TRBD1; j_call: TRBJ1-6; clone_size: -; cdr3_aa: CASSLDRGSYNSPLHF; cdr3_nt: TGTGCCAGCAGTTTGGACAGGGGAAGTTATAATTCACCCCTCCACTTT
v_call: TRBV19; d_call: -; j_call: TRBJ1-2; clone_size: -; cdr3_aa: CASRPGTAIYGYTF; cdr3_nt: TGTGCCAGTAGACCCGGGACGGCCATCTATGGCTACACCTTC
v_call: TRBV5-1; d_call: -; j_call: TRBJ1-1; clone_size: -; cdr3_aa: CASSHQQEGLNTEAFF; cdr3_nt: TGCGCCAGCAGCCATCAACAGGAAGGGTTGAACACTGAAGCTTTCTTT
v_call: TRBV27; d_call: TRBD1; j_call: TRBJ1-5; clone_size: -; cdr3_aa: CASSPGWGQGAHQPQHF; cdr3_nt: TGTGCCAGCTCCCCGGGGTGGGGACAGGGAGCTCATCAGCCCCAGCATTTT
v_call: TRBV11-3; d_call: TRBD2; j_call: TRBJ2-5; clone_size: -; cdr3_aa: CASSLEGGLAGETQYF; cdr3_nt: TGTGCCAGCAGCTTAGAGGGCGGACTAGCGGGGGAGACCCAGTACTTC
v_call: TRBV4-2; d_call: -; j_call: TRBJ1-1; clone_size: -; cdr3_aa: CASSQGHGRTEAFF; cdr3_nt: TGTGCCAGCAGCCAGGGGCACGGGAGGACTGAAGCTTTCTTT
v_call: TRBV30; d_call: -; j_call: TRBJ1-2; clone_size: -; cdr3_aa: CAWRDPGADYGYTF; cdr3_nt: TGTGCCTGGAGAGACCCCGGGGCCGACTATGGCTACACCTTC
v_call: TRBV11-2; d_call: TRBD2; j_call: TRBJ2-5; clone_size: once; cdr3_aa: CASSRGTSGRADETQYF; cdr3_nt: TGTGCCAGCAGCCGCGGGACTAGCGGGAGGGCAGACGAGACCCAGTACTTC
v_call: TRBV5-1; d_call: -; j_call: TRBJ1-1; clone_size: few; cdr3_aa: CASTPSGNTEAFF; cdr3_nt: TGCGCCAGCACCCCCTCCGGGAACACTGAAGCTTTCTTT
v_call: TRBV4-2; d_call: -; j_call: TRBJ2-3; clone_size: few; cdr3_aa: CASSQAYLSTDTQYF; cdr3_nt: TGTGCCAGCAGCCAAGCTTACTTAAGCACAGATACGCAGTATTTT
v_call: TRBV6-5; d_call: -; j_call: TRBJ1-2; clone_size: -; cdr3_aa: CAISESQDYGYTF; cdr3_nt: TGTGCCATCAGTGAGTCCCAGGACTATGGCTACACCTTC
v_call: TRBV5-4; d_call: -; j_call: TRBJ1-2; clone_size: -; cdr3_aa: CASSLGGLSYGYTF; cdr3_nt: TGTGCCAGCAGCTTAGGGGGGCTGAGCTATGGCTACACCTTC
v_call: TRBV4-1; d_call: TRBD1; j_call: TRBJ2-1; clone_size: few; cdr3_aa: CASSPSPDSIGTGSSNEQFF; cdr3_nt: TGCGCCAGCAGCCCTTCACCAGACAGCATTGGGACAGGGTCTAGCAATGAGCAGTTCTTC
v_call: TRBV29-1; d_call: -; j_call: TRBJ1-2; clone_size: medium-sized; cdr3_aa: CSVELGSATGYTF; cdr3_nt: TGCAGCGTTGAATTGGGTAGTGCTACCGGCTACACCTTC
v_call: TRBV28; d_call: TRBD1; j_call: TRBJ1-6; clone_size: once; cdr3_aa: CASRDRVRALHF; cdr3_nt: TGTGCCAGCAGGGACAGGGTCCGTGCCCTCCACTTT
v_call: TRBV9; d_call: TRBD1; j_call: TRBJ1-4; clone_size: -; cdr3_aa: CASSETGTGAEKLFF; cdr3_nt: TGTGCCAGCAGCGAAACCGGGACAGGGGCTGAAAAACTGTTTTTT
v_call: TRBV27; d_call: -; j_call: TRBJ1-1; clone_size: -; cdr3_aa: CASRRAGSNTEAFF; cdr3_nt: TGTGCCAGCAGGAGGGCAGGGTCAAACACTGAAGCTTTCTTT
v_call: TRBV11-2; d_call: -; j_call: TRBJ2-7; clone_size: -; cdr3_aa: CASSPGGSGEQYF; cdr3_nt: TGTGCCAGCAGCCCCGGAGGTTCAGGCGAGCAGTACTTC
v_call: TRBV29-1; d_call: -; j_call: TRBJ2-1; clone_size: -; cdr3_aa: CSATPWGDIGIEQFF; cdr3_nt: TGCAGCGCCACCCCTTGGGGGGACATCGGGATTGAGCAGTTCTTC
v_call: TRBV6-5; d_call: -; j_call: TRBJ2-7; clone_size: -; cdr3_aa: CASSAPRTVSYEQYF; cdr3_nt: TGTGCCAGCAGTGCCCCGAGGACAGTCTCCTACGAGCAGTACTTC
v_call: TRBV27; d_call: -; j_call: TRBJ2-3; clone_size: -; cdr3_aa: CASSSRGRTDTQYF; cdr3_nt: TGTGCCAGCAGTTCCAGGGGTCGCACAGATACGCAGTATTTT
v_call: TRBV7-2; d_call: -; j_call: TRBJ2-5; clone_size: -; cdr3_aa: CASRLSTGVWETQYF; cdr3_nt: TGTGCCAGCAGACTGTCGACGGGAGTCTGGGAGACCCAGTACTTC
v_call: TRBV28; d_call: TRBD1; j_call: TRBJ1-1; clone_size: many; cdr3_aa: CASSSADRALTEAFF; cdr3_nt: TGTGCCAGCAGTTCAGCGGACAGGGCCCTCACTGAAGCTTTCTTT
v_call: TRBV6-5; d_call: -; j_call: TRBJ1-6; clone_size: -; cdr3_aa: CASSYSRGPYNSPLHF; cdr3_nt: TGTGCCAGCAGTTACTCGCGGGGGCCATATAATTCACCCCTCCACTTT